Shown below are 15 T cell receptor beta chains from a single sample sequenced in a study of tumor-infiltrating lymphocytes in primary liver carcinoma. Total RNA amounting to roughly 0.5 ug was the source from which TCR beta cDNA was made with a constant-region primer. Three nested multiplex PCR rounds, a slightly modified ARM-PCR, produced the libraries for TCR beta. A C-beta reverse primer and TRBV1-TRBV30 forward primers served in each of the first two PCR rounds, at ten to eleven cycles apiece. TCRdb processed the multiplex PCR reads anew with MiXCR; each CDR3 protein has one entry. The table has around 330,000 distinct CDR3 sequences, approximately 54% seen once. Blood RNA was derived from unsorted whole blood, and germline DNA was extracted too. Sequenced: peripheral blood. The receptor source for this set is a woman aged 25 to 45 with primary liver carcinoma and hepatitis B virus infection.

Of note for this clonotype: Since a much larger clone is just one base distant, this may be a read error. The chain employs TRBV29-1 and TRBJ2-1; 8 bases align to TRBD2. The CDR3 covers 17 residues. In germline, CDR1 is SQVTM, CDR2 ANQGSEA. CDR3 sequence: CSVDGGRSPGSYSEQFF. CDR3 bases: TGCAGCGTTGACGGCGGGAGGTCCCCGGGCTCCTACAGTGAGCAGTTCTTC.

To note about this clonotype: Germline is not matched at one junction end, which may reflect a read error. The chain joins TRBV6-2 or TRBV6-3 to TRBJ1-5; maybe TRBD1 (5 bases). CDR1 is MNHEY, CDR2 SVGEGT, per germline. The CDR3 loop spans 17 amino acids. The CDR3 DNA follows: TGTGCTAGCAGTTTTACCGGGATAGGGGTCAGCAATCAGCCCCAGCATTTT. Its translation: CASSFTGIGVSNQPQHF.

This clonotype was detected only once. The J gene is TRBJ1-2, the V gene TRBV30, with 8 nucleotides matching TRBD1. V lost 1 base to trimming and J lost 4 bases; unmatched junction nucleotides: 5. Germline CDR1 and CDR2: GTSNPN and SVGIG (reference sequence). CDR3 length: 14 amino acids. The CDR3 reads CAWSEWDRSYGYTF. DNA of the CDR3: TGTGCCTGGAGTGAATGGGACAGGTCCTATGGCTACACCTTC.

As concerns this clonotype: This may come from a read error, since a much larger clone is one base off. This chain links TRBV4-3 with TRBJ2-2, with TRBD2 identical over 8 bases. The ends lost 1 base at V and 6 bases at J; junction bases unmatched: 13. Germline CDR1 LGHNA, CDR2 YSLEER. The CDR3 is made up of 18 amino acids. CDR3: CASSQVFGTSTWAGELFF. The CDR3 DNA reads TGCGCCAGCAGCCAAGTTTTTGGGACTAGTACCTGGGCCGGGGAGCTGTTTTTT.

This clonotype has just a few counts. The J gene is TRBJ2-2, the V gene TRBV6-6, with unresolved D. Germline V CDR1 and CDR2: MNHNY, SVGAGI (reference sequence). The germline V and J ends were trimmed by 7 bases and 0 bases, with 12 bases remaining between them. The CDR3 is made up of 15 amino acids. The CDR3 DNA is TGTGCCAGCACCGCACCGGGTGCGAACACCGGGGAGCTGTTTTTT. This encodes CASTAPGANTGELFF.

This clonotype was picked up one time. A read error may produce the germline difference seen at one junction end. The rearrangement joins TRBV4-1 to TRBJ1-5; D unresolved. The CDR3 runs 15 residues. Germline loops: CDR1 MGHRA, CDR2 YSYEKL. The CDR3 here is CASSQERGLSQPQHF. The CDR3 coding sequence is TGCGCCAGCAGCCAAGAGAGAGGGTTGAGTCAGCCCCAGCACTTT.

The gene calls are TRBV5-5 and TRBJ1-4; D call uncertain. The CDR3 extends over 16 amino acids. Germline CDR1 reads SGHKS; CDR2 reads YYEKEE (reference sequence). The ends were cut back, 4 bases at V and 3 bases at J, with 16 bases in the middle. The CDR3 protein is CASSRGGHGANEKLFF. The CDR3 DNA sequence: TGTGCCAGCAGCCGAGGAGGGCACGGGGCTAATGAAAAACTGTTTTTT.

This clonotype has ten or more counts. The V call is TRBV6-1, the J call TRBJ1-1; D is undetermined. Trimming stripped 4 bases from V and 7 bases from J, with 19 bases between. The CDR3 has 15 residues. The V gene's germline CDR1 is MNHNS and CDR2 SASEGT. The DNA for the CDR3 is TGTGCCAGCAGTGCTTCCCGGGTGTCTGGCAGTGAAGCTTTCTTT. It yields the protein CASSASRVSGSEAFF.

The CDR3 protein is CASSFPITYEQFF. CDR3 DNA sequence: TGTGCCAGCAGTTTCCCCATTACCTATGAGCAGTTCTTC. The J gene is TRBJ2-1, the V gene TRBV28, with D unresolved. The CDR3 is 13 amino acids. Germline V gene lookup returns CDR1 MDHEN and CDR2 SYDVKM. Trimming pared 3 bases from V and 8 bases from J, leaving 11 bases between.

A word on this clonotype: Possible read error: a much larger clone is one base away. The chain combines TRBV5-5 with TRBJ2-7; no clear D gene. The CDR3 runs to 14 residues. Trimming removed 0 bases at V and 0 bases at J, with 7 bases between. In germline, CDR1 is SGHKS, CDR2 YYEKEE (reference sequence). The CDR3 nucleotides are TGTGCCAGCAGCTTGGCAGAGAGCTCCTACGAGCAGTACTTC. This translates into CASSLAESSYEQYF.

The chain uses TRBV7-8 and TRBJ2-3; 8 bases fit TRBD2. V shed 1 base, J shed 4 bases, and the junction held 4 bases outside the gene matches. Germline V gene sequence: CDR1 SGHVS, CDR2 FQNEAQ. The CDR3 length is 15 residues. CDR3 sequence reads: CASSLELAGADTQYF. The CDR3 bases are TGTGCCAGCAGCTTAGAGCTAGCGGGTGCAGATACGCAGTATTTT. Looking up the rest from reference TRBV7-8 and TRBJ2-3 gives the full variable domain: GAGVSQSPRYKVAKRGQDVALRCDPISGHVSLFWYQQALGQGPEFLTYFQNEAQLDKSGLPSDRFFAERPEGSVSTLKIQRTQQEDSAVYLCASSLELAGADTQYFGPGTRLTVL.

This clonotype showed up just once. The rearrangement uses TRBV12-3 or TRBV12-4 and TRBJ2-1; TRBD1 or TRBD2 may be the D gene (6 bases each). Trimming left V 6 bases short and J 7 bases short, with 22 bases between. CDR3 length equals 16 residues. CDR3 bases: TGTGCCAGCAGGCAGGGGCCCGCGGGACCGTGGAATGAGCAGTTCTTC. Its protein is CASRQGPAGPWNEQFF.

This clonotype was seen more than once but under ten times. The chain joins TRBV12-3 or TRBV12-4 to TRBJ2-1; D unresolved. The CDR3 totals 16 residues. Between the trimmed V and J ends, which lost 2 bases and 0 bases, there was a span of 11 bases. CDR3 nucleotide sequence: TGTGCCAGCAGTTTACTGGGTGATAGCTCCTACAATGAGCAGTTCTTC. Its protein is CASSLLGDSSYNEQFF.

The J gene is TRBJ2-1, the V gene TRBV5-4, with D uncertain. The CDR3 contains 12 residues. Trimming took off 2 bases at V and 5 bases at J, with 5 bases between the two ends. Germline V gives CDR1 SGHNT, CDR2 YYREEE (reference sequence). The CDR3 sequence: CASSLPHNEQFF. CDR3 sequence (DNA): TGTGCCAGCAGCTTACCTCACAATGAGCAGTTCTTC.

This clonotype was seen repeatedly, ten times or more. The chain links TRBV6-2 or TRBV6-3 to TRBJ2-5; possible D gene TRBD2, 6 bases. The CDR3 covers 11 residues. Germline V gene lookup returns CDR1 MNHEY and CDR2 SVGEGT. The V end was cut by 8 bases, the J end by 5 bases, with 9 bases between. CDR3 DNA: TGTGCCAGCGGGAGGAGGGAGACCCAGTACTTC. Amino acid sequence: CASGRRETQYF.